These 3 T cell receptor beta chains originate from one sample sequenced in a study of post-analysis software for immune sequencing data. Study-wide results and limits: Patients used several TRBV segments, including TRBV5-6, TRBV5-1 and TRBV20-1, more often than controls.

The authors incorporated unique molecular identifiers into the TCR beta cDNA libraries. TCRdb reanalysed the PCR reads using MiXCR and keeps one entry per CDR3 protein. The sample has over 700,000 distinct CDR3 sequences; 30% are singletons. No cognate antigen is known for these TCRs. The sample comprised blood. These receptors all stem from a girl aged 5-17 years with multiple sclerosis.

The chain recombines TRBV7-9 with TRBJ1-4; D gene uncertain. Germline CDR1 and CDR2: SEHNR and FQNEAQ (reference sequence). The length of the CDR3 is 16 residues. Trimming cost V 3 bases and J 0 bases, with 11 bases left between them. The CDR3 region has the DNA TGTGCCAGCAGCTTCCACCAAGTTGCAACTAATGAAAAACTGTTTTTT. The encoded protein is CASSFHQVATNEKLFF.

DNA for the CDR3: TGTGCCATCCTGGGGGCGGTCACTGAAGCTTTCTTT. This gives the protein CAILGAVTEAFF. V gene TRBV28 combines with J gene TRBJ1-1; D possibly corresponds to TRBD1 (6 bases). V lost 10 bases, J lost 4 bases, and 13 bases lay in between. Germline V gene data show CDR1 as MDHEN and CDR2 as SYDVKM. This CDR3 comprises 12 residues. Supplemented by reference TRBV28 and TRBJ1-1, the full variable domain reads DVKVTQSSRYLVKRTGEKVFLECVQDMDHENMFWYRQDPGLGLRLIYFSYDVKMKEKGDIPEGYSVSREKKERFSLILESASTNQTSMYLCAILGAVTEAFFGQGTRLTVV.

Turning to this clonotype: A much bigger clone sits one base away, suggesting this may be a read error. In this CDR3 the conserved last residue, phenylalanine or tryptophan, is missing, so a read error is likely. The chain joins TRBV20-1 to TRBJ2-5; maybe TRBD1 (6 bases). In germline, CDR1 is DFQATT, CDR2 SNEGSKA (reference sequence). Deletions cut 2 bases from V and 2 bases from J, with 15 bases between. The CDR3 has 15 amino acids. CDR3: CSARRALDRQETQYV. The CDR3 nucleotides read TGCAGTGCTAGACGGGCCCTCGACAGGCAAGAGACCCAGTACGTC.